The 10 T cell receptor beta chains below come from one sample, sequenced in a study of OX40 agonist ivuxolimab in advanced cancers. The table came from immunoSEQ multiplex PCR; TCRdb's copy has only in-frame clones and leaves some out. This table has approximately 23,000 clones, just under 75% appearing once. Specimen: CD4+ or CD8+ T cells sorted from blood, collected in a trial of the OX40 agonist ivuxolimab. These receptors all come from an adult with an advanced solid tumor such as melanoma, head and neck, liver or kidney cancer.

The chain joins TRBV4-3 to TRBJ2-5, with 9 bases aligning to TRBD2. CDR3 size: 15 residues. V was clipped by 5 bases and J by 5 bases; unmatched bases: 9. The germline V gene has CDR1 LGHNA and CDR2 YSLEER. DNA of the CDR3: TGCGCCAGCAGCGGGGGTAGCGGGAGTTTGGAGACCCAGTACTTC. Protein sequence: CASSGGSGSLETQYF.

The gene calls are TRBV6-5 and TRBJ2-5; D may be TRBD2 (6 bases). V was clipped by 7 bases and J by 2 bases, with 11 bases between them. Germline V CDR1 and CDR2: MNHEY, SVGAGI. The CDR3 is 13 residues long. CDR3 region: CASTRGEQETQYF. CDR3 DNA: TGTGCCAGCACGCGGGGAGAGCAAGAGACCCAGTACTTC.

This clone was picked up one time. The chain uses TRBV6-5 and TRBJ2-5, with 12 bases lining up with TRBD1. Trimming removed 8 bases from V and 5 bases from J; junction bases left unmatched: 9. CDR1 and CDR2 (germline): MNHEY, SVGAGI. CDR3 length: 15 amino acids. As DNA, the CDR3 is TGTGCCAGCCTTGGGACAGGGGGCGCGGGGGAGACCCAGTACTTC. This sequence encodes CASLGTGGAGETQYF.

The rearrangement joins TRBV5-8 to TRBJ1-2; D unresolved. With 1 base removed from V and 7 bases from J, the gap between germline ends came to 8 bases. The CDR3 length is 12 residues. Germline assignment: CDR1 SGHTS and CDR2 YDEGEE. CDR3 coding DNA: TGTGCCAGCAGCTTGATAAGGTCTGGCTACACCTTC. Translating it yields CASSLIRSGYTF.

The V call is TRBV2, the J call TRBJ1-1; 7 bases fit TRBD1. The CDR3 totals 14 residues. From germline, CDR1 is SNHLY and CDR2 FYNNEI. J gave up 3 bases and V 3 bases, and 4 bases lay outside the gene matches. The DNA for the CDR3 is TGTGCCAGCAGTGAGACAGGGCCCTACACTGAAGCTTTCTTT. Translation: CASSETGPYTEAFF. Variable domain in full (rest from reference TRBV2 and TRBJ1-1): EPEVTQTPSHQVTQMGQEVILRCVPISNHLYFYWYRQILGQKVEFLVSFYNNEISEKSEIFDDQFSVERPDGSNFTLKIRSTKLEDSAMYFCASSETGPYTEAFFGQGTRLTVV.

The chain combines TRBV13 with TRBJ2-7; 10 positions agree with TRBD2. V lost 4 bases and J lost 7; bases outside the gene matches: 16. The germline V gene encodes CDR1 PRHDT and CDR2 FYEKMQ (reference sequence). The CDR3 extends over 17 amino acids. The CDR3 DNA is TGTGCCAGCAGCTCCCCCCTAACTAGCGGGGCCTCTGGGGAGCAGTACTTC. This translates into CASSSPLTSGASGEQYF.

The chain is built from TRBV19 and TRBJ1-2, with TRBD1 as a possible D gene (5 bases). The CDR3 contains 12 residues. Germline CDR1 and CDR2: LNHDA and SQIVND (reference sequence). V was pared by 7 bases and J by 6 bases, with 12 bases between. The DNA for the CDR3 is TGTGCCAGTAAGCAGGGAGGCGATGGCTACACCTTC. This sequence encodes CASKQGGDGYTF.

CDR3 DNA: TGTGCCAGCAGCACCGACAGGGTGCAGACCCAGTACTTC. Amino acids: CASSTDRVQTQYF. The chain is built from TRBV7-3 and TRBJ2-5; the match to TRBD1 covers 7 bases. Germline V gene data show CDR1 as SGHTA and CDR2 as FQGTGA. V shed 5 bases, J shed 6 bases, and the junction held 6 bases outside the gene matches. This CDR3 is built from 13 residues.

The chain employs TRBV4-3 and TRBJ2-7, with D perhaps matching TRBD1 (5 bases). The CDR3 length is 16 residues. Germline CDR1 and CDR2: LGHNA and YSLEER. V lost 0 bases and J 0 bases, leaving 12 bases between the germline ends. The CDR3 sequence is CASSQDRQGFSYEQYF. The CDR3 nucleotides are TGCGCCAGCAGCCAAGATAGGCAGGGTTTCTCCTACGAGCAGTACTTC.

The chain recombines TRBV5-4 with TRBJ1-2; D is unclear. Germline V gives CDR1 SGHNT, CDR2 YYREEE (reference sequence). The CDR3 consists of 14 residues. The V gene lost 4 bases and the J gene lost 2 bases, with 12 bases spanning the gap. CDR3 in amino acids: CASSRTLTNYGYTF. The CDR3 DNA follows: TGTGCCAGCAGCCGGACGCTGACCAACTATGGCTACACCTTC. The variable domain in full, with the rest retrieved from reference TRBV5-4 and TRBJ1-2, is ETGVTQSPTHLIKTRGQQVTLRCSSQSGHNTVSWYQQALGQGPQFIFQYYREEENGRGNFPPRFSGLQFPNYSSELNVNALELDDSALYLCASSRTLTNYGYTFGSGTRLTVV.